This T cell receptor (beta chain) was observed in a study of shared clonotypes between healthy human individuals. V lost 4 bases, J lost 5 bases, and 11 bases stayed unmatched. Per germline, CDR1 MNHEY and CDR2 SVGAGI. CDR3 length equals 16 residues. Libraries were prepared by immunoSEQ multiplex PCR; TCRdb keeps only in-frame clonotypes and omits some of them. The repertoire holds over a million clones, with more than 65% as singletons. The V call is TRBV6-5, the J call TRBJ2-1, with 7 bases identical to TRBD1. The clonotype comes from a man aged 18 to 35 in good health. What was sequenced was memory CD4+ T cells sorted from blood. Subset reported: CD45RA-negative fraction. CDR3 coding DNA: TGTGCCAGCAGTTTTACAGGGGCCCAAGGGAACAATGAGCAGTTCTTC. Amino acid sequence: CASSFTGAQGNNEQFF.